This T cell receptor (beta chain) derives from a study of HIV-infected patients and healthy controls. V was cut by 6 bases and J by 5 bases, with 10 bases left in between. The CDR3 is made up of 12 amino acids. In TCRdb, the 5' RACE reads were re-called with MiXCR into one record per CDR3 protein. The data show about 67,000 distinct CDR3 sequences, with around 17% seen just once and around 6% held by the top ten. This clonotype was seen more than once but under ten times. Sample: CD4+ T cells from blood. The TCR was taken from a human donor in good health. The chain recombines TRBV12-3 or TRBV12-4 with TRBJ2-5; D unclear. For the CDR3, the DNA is TGTGCCAGCAGCCGCCTGCTGGAGACCCAGTACTTC. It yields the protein CASSRLLETQYF.